The clone carrying this TCR beta chain was counted ten times or more. The sample comes from a study of T-cell reconstitution after alpha-beta-depleted transplantation in children. TCRbeta library construction was performed incorporating unique molecular identifiers. TCRdb called the PCR reads again in MiXCR, with one record for every CDR3 protein. The sample lists roughly 220,000 distinct CDR3 sequences, more than 10% occurring once. Germline V lookup: CDR1 SGHDT, CDR2 YYEEEE. V shed 4 bases and J 6 bases; nucleotides not matched to a gene: 3. CDR3 length: 14 residues. This chain joins TRBV5-6 and TRBJ2-7; 14 nucleotides line up with TRBD2. This sequence originates from a human donor who donated a stem cell graft to a child with acute lymphoblastic leukemia. Specimen: PBMCs from the stem cell graft donor, collected from the stem cell graft. For the CDR3, the DNA is TGTGCCAGCAGCCTGGGACTAGCGGGAGCCGAGCAGTACTTC. It encodes CASSLGLAGAEQYF.